This TCR beta chain originates from a study of pediatric ulcerative colitis. Study information: Disease was pancolitis in several and left-sided in two, histology-confirmed. Study observations and caveats: Repertoires came from total lymphocyte DNA, not specific subsets. Blood-rectal clonal overlap within each person was significantly higher in ulcerative colitis patients than controls. Rectal repertoires separated controls, mild-moderate and acute severe colitis.

In regard to this clone: Its antigen is as yet unknown.

Rectal tissue came from one to two pinch biopsies taken at colonoscopy. Sequencing was performed with immunoSEQ multiplex PCR; in TCRdb, only in-frame clones are kept and a portion is missing. Of 40,000 to 55,000 clones listed, 60% to 85% are singletons. The germline CDR1 and CDR2 sequences are SGHTS and YDEGEE. Trimming took off 0 bases at V and 7 bases at J, with 10 bases between the two ends. This CDR3 has 14 residues. The TCR originated in a girl aged 5 to 17 with moderate ulcerative colitis. This chain connects TRBV5-8 to TRBJ1-4, with a possible D match to TRBD1 (5 bases). Sequenced: gut tissue. The CDR3 DNA reads as TGTGCCAGCAGCTTGGCAGGGTCTGGTGAAAAACTGTTTTTT. Translated, it gives CASSLAGSGEKLFF.